The present entry profiles one T cell receptor (beta chain) with its context. CDR1 and CDR2 (germline): SGHTA, FQGNSA. The CDR3 runs to 14 residues. V lost 5 bases, J lost 9 bases, and 18 bases lay in between. Original processing notes: Reference gene primer amplification gave nucleated cell count estimates. The assay was immunoSEQ multiplex PCR, and TCRdb's table has in-frame clones only and misses some. D and trimming come from the DNA, and the V and J calls and clone size come from that table. The table has about 18,000 clones, nearly 90% seen once. The data derive from a study of blood T cell repertoires in COVID-19. Study details: Acute and convalescent COVID-19 samples came from the United States, Italy and Spain. The cDNA or gDNA used as material had been derived from T cells, B-cell-depleted T cells, or PBMCs.

This receptor was identified in a human donor in a cohort sampled during active COVID-19. Material: peripheral blood. V and J are TRBV7-2 and TRBJ2-3; the D gene is possibly TRBD2 (6 bases). CDR3 DNA sequence: TGTGCCAGCAGCACGGGACTGCCGGGGACCACGCAGTATTTT. This gives the protein CASSTGLPGTTQYF.